What follows are 29 T cell receptor beta chains derived from one specimen sequenced in a study of T cells after yellow fever vaccination. TCRdb recomputed calls from the 5' RACE reads with MiXCR, one row per CDR3 protein. Of hundreds of thousands of distinct CDR3 sequences in the sample, more than 9% were seen once. The material was PBMCs, obtained on the day of the yellow fever booster vaccination. Receptor source: a man in his thirties or forties who received the YFV17D yellow fever vaccine.

This clonotype showed up just a few times. The CDR3 here is CASSLVRGFTEAFF. CDR3 DNA: TGTGCCAGCAGTTTAGTCCGGGGATTCACTGAAGCTTTCTTT. The J gene is TRBJ1-1, the V gene TRBV12-3 or TRBV12-4; D remains unclear. This CDR3 is built from 14 residues. The V and J ends lost 1 base and 4 bases respectively, with 10 bases between them.

The chain is built from TRBV20-1 and TRBJ2-5, with 9 bases aligning to TRBD2. The CDR3 has 13 residues. V trimming: 8 bases; J trimming: 2 bases; junction bases outside the gene matches: 6. Germline-derived CDR1 and CDR2 are DFQATT and SNEGSKA (reference sequence). The CDR3 sequence: CSKAGGTQETQYF. The CDR3 nucleotides are TGCAGTAAAGCGGGGGGCACACAAGAGACCCAGTACTTC.

This clonotype was observed a few times. This sequence joins TRBV6-2 or TRBV6-3 and TRBJ1-1, with D possibly being TRBD1 (5 bases). The germline gives CDR1 MNHEY, CDR2 SVGEGT. The CDR3 is 15 amino acids. The V end was cut by 5 bases, the J end by 2 bases, with 15 bases between. The CDR3 reads CASSHVGTQNTEAFF. CDR3 DNA: TGTGCCAGCAGTCACGTCGGGACCCAAAACACTGAAGCTTTCTTT.

This clonotype showed up just a few times. This chain joins TRBV5-1 and TRBJ2-1; 8 bases match TRBD2. The V segment lost 1 base and the J segment 7 bases; nucleotides outside the gene matches: 7. This CDR3 is 15 amino acids long. Germline CDR1 SGHRS, CDR2 YFSETQ. The chain's CDR3 is CASSLREGRGNEQFF. The CDR3 region has the DNA TGCGCCAGCAGCTTGCGGGAGGGCCGGGGGAATGAGCAGTTCTTC.

The chain has TRBV6-1 and TRBJ1-6, with TRBD1 as a possible D gene (5 bases). The germline V gene has CDR1 MNHNS and CDR2 SASEGT. Trimming pared 8 bases from V and 7 bases from J, leaving 15 bases between. CDR3 size: 14 residues. The DNA for the CDR3 is TGTGCCAGCTCTAAGGGGCCCATGAATTCACCCCTCCACTTT. Encoded protein: CASSKGPMNSPLHF.

Only a few counts were recorded for this clonotype. The chain is built from TRBV4-3 and TRBJ1-6; no clear D gene. The CDR3 loop spans 16 amino acids. In germline, CDR1 is LGHNA, CDR2 YSLEER. V lost 0 bases and J 10 bases, leaving 16 bases between the germline ends. CDR3 DNA: TGCGCCAGCAGCCAAGACTCTGTGGCTCGGCACTCACCCCTCCACTTT. It codes for CASSQDSVARHSPLHF.

The rearrangement links TRBV7-3 to TRBJ2-3; maybe TRBD1 (6 bases). Germline V gene lookup returns CDR1 SGHTA and CDR2 FQGTGA. Deletions cut 5 bases from V and 0 bases from J, with 12 bases between. CDR3 length: 15 amino acids. CDR3 bases: TGTGCCAGCAGCCAACAGGGTAGCAGCACAGATACGCAGTATTTT. Encoded protein: CASSQQGSSTDTQYF. Together with reference TRBV7-3 and TRBJ2-3, the CDR3 gives the full variable domain: GAGVSQTPSNKVTEKGKYVELRCDPISGHTALYWYRQSLGQGPEFLIYFQGTGAADDSGLPNDRFFAVRPEGSVSTLKIQRTERGDSAVYLCASSQQGSSTDTQYFGPGTRLTVL.

There are a few counts of this clonotype. V usage is TRBV6-1 and J usage is TRBJ2-2; 7 bases are shared with TRBD2. The CDR3 loop spans 14 amino acids. Germline V gives CDR1 MNHNS, CDR2 SASEGT. V lost 6 bases, J lost 6 bases, and 7 bases stayed unmatched. The CDR3 loop reads CASSPPRGAGELFF. CDR3 nucleotides: TGTGCCAGCAGCCCCCCCCGGGGGGCCGGGGAGCTGTTTTTT.

This clonotype has just a few counts. The chain combines TRBV5-5 with TRBJ2-1; 7 positions agree with TRBD2. The CDR3 contains 16 residues. The V gene's germline CDR1 is SGHKS and CDR2 YYEKEE (reference sequence). V shed 1 base, J shed 4 bases, and the junction held 8 bases outside the gene matches. The CDR3 nucleotides read TGTGCCAGCAGCTTGAGCGGGAAGGGACCATACAATGAGCAGTTCTTC. It is translated as CASSLSGKGPYNEQFF.

The chain couples TRBV21-1 to TRBJ1-5; the listed D gene, TRBD1, was not tested against the DNA. TRBV21-1 is a recognized pseudogene. The CDR3 length is 14 residues. CDR3 amino acids: CASSSKQGKEPQHF. The CDR3 DNA is TGTGCCAGCAGCAGCAAACAGGGAAAGGAGCCCCAGCATTTT.

This clonotype appeared a few times. The genes are TRBV7-2 and TRBJ2-5, with D uncertain. Trimming removed 1 base from V and 7 bases from J, with 7 bases in between. Looked up from germline, CDR1 is SGHTA and CDR2 is FQGNSA. The CDR3 runs 12 residues. CDR3 coding DNA: TGTGCCAGCAGCTTAGAGTGGCGGACCCAGTACTTC. It encodes CASSLEWRTQYF.

There are a few counts of this clonotype. This CDR3 reads CASSSSSSGSSAYEQYF. CDR3 sequence (DNA): TGCGCCAGCAGCTCAAGCTCTAGCGGGAGTAGCGCCTACGAGCAGTACTTC. The chain has TRBV5-1 and TRBJ2-7; 10 positions match TRBD2. Germline CDR1 reads SGHRS; CDR2 reads YFSETQ. The CDR3 extends over 17 amino acids. With V trimmed by 3 bases and J by 2 bases, 11 bases remained unmatched.

There are many counts of this clonotype. V gene TRBV12-3 or TRBV12-4 combines with J gene TRBJ2-3; 11 positions match TRBD2. After removal of 2 bases from V and 4 bases from J, the junction contained 2 bases not matched to a gene. This CDR3 is built from 15 residues. CDR3 residues: CASSLTSGRSDTQYF. CDR3 coding DNA: TGTGCCAGCAGTTTAACTAGCGGGAGATCAGATACGCAGTATTTT.

This clonotype was counted ten times or more. V usage is TRBV5-1 and J usage is TRBJ2-2; the D is unclear. The CDR3 loop spans 15 amino acids. The V and J ends lost 5 bases and 0 bases respectively, with 11 bases between them. CDR1 is SGHRS, CDR2 YFSETQ, per germline. DNA of the CDR3: TGCGCCAGCAGTTATGACGTTTCGAACACCGGGGAGCTGTTTTTT. Translated, it gives CASSYDVSNTGELFF.

V gene TRBV6-1 combines with J gene TRBJ2-7; 8 nucleotides agree with TRBD2. V shed 5 bases and J 1 base; nucleotides not matched to a gene: 13. Germline-derived CDR1 and CDR2 are MNHNS and SASEGT. The CDR3 contains 17 residues. Written as DNA, the CDR3 is TGTGCCAGCAGTACCCCGGGACGGGGGGGATTTTCCTACGAGCAGTACTTC. Translation gives CASSTPGRGGFSYEQYF.

This clonotype was recorded a few times. CDR3 nucleotides: TGTGCCAGCAGCCTCCAAGGACAGGGCAATCAGCCCCAGCATTTT. Its translation is CASSLQGQGNQPQHF. The chain links TRBV7-9 to TRBJ1-5; 7 bases are a match to TRBD1. The V segment lost 5 bases and the J segment 2 bases; nucleotides outside the gene matches: 6. This CDR3 has 15 residues. Germline assignment: CDR1 SEHNR and CDR2 FQNEAQ (reference sequence). Drawing the rest from reference TRBV7-9 and TRBJ1-5, the complete variable domain is DTGVSQNPRHKITKRGQNVTFRCDPISEHNRLYWYRQTLGQGPEFLTYFQNEAQLEKSRLLSDRFSAERPKGSFSTLEIQRTEQGDSAMYLCASSLQGQGNQPQHFGDGTRLSIL.

V is TRBV7-8 and J is TRBJ2-6; 10 nucleotides line up with TRBD1. The CDR3 sequence is 18 residues long. The germline V gene encodes CDR1 SGHVS and CDR2 FQNEAQ. The V and J ends lost 4 bases and 3 bases, in that order; junction bases with no gene match: 9. The CDR3 nucleotides are TGTGCCAGCAGCTCCCGGGACAGGGGTTTTGGTGGGGCCAACGTCCTGACTTTC. This gives the protein CASSSRDRGFGGANVLTF.

Many counts were recorded for this clonotype. The germline gene is not matched at one end of the junction; a read error may be the cause. The CDR3 coding sequence is TGCGCCAGCAGCTTGGGCTATAGCAATCAGCCCCAGCATTTT. It is translated as CASSLGYSNQPQHF. The chain employs TRBV7-9 and TRBJ1-5; D uncertain. Looked up from germline, CDR1 is SEHNR and CDR2 is FQNEAQ (reference sequence). The CDR3 is 14 residues long. Combining the CDR3 with reference TRBV7-9 and TRBJ1-5 gives the whole variable domain DTGVSQNPRHKITKRGQNVTFRCDPISEHNRLYWYRQTLGQGPEFLTYFQNEAQLEKSRLLSDRFSAERPKGSFSTLEIQRTEQGDSAMYLCASSLGYSNQPQHFGDGTRLSIL.

This chain connects TRBV9 to TRBJ1-2; D uncertain. Deletions cut 4 bases from V and 4 bases from J, with 11 bases between. CDR1 and CDR2 from the germline V gene are SGDLS and YYNGEE. CDR3 length: 13 amino acids. CDR3 DNA: TGTGCCAGCAGCACGGGCAGACCCTATGGCTACACCTTC. This gives the protein CASSTGRPYGYTF.

The table lists this clonotype with many counts. Germline and junction disagree at one end, which may indicate a read error. The CDR3 DNA follows: TGTGCCAGCAGCTTGGCGGCGGGTGAGCAGTTCTTC. Translating it yields CASSLAAGEQFF. The gene calls are TRBV5-1 and TRBJ2-1; maybe TRBD2 (5 bases). The CDR3 consists of 12 residues. CDR1 is SGHRS and CDR2 is YFSETQ in the germline V gene.

The chain recombines TRBV19 with TRBJ2-1, with a weak D call TRBD1 (5 bases). V was shortened by 4 bases and J by 1 base, with 17 bases between the two germline ends. This CDR3 region has 17 residues. CDR1 is LNHDA and CDR2 is SQIVND in the germline V gene (reference sequence). The CDR3 here is CASSRQGEVWSYNEQFF. Written as DNA, the CDR3 is TGTGCCAGTAGTAGGCAGGGTGAGGTGTGGTCCTACAATGAGCAGTTCTTC.

This clonotype was observed many times. The V call is TRBV7-3, the J call TRBJ2-3; either TRBD1 or TRBD2 may supply D (6 bases each). The CDR3 loop spans 15 amino acids. With 5 bases removed from V and 4 bases from J, the gap between germline ends came to 16 bases. Germline CDR1 and CDR2: SGHTA and FQGTGA. As DNA, the CDR3 is TGTGCCAGCAGCCCCGGACAGCCGGGGGCAGATACGCAGTATTTT. Translation: CASSPGQPGADTQYF.

This clonotype has just a few counts. The J gene is TRBJ1-4, the V gene TRBV20-1; unclear D gene. Trimming removed 3 bases from V and 6 bases from J, with 11 bases in between. Germline CDR1 reads DFQATT; CDR2 reads SNEGSKA (reference sequence). The CDR3 is 13 amino acids. The CDR3 region is CSASKALDEKLFF. The CDR3 nucleotides read TGCAGTGCTAGTAAGGCACTAGATGAAAAACTGTTTTTT.

This clonotype was recorded a few times. The chain combines TRBV20-1 with TRBJ2-7; the D gene is possibly TRBD2 (5 bases). Germline V gene lookup returns CDR1 DFQATT and CDR2 SNEGSKA (reference sequence). V was trimmed by 3 bases and J by 2 bases, leaving 14 bases between them. The CDR3 length is 14 residues. The CDR3 DNA is TGCAGTGCTAGGGGCAGCGGTCCTACCTACGAGCAGTACTTC. Its translation: CSARGSGPTYEQYF.

This clonotype was observed many times. The rearrangement uses TRBV4-3 and TRBJ2-2, with D perhaps matching TRBD1 (6 bases). CDR3 length: 14 amino acids. V gave up 5 bases and J gave up 0 bases, with 7 bases separating them. In germline, CDR1 is LGHNA, CDR2 YSLEER. The CDR3 DNA follows: TGCGCCAGCAGCTCAGGGGCGAACACCGGGGAGCTGTTTTTT. It translates to CASSSGANTGELFF.

This clonotype has just a few counts. The J gene is TRBJ2-7, the V gene TRBV7-9, with D uncertain. With 2 bases removed from V and 5 bases from J, the gap between germline ends came to 13 bases. Germline assignment: CDR1 SEHNR and CDR2 FQNEAQ (reference sequence). The length of the CDR3 is 14 residues. DNA of the CDR3: TGTGCCAGCAGCTTATCATTGTCTCGGAACGAGCAGTACTTC. As protein: CASSLSLSRNEQYF.

This clonotype came up once. V is TRBV5-4 and J is TRBJ2-5; tentatively, D is TRBD1 or TRBD2 (5 bases each). V was trimmed by 8 bases and J by 1 base, leaving 21 bases between them. The CDR3 loop spans 16 amino acids. Germline V CDR1 and CDR2: SGHNT, YYREEE (reference sequence). The CDR3 DNA sequence: TGTGCCAGTAGCCAGGGAGTCGCGGCCGCCCAAGAGACCCAGTACTTC. Amino acids: CASSQGVAAAQETQYF. Complete variable domain (other parts from reference TRBV5-4 and TRBJ2-5): ETGVTQSPTHLIKTRGQQVTLRCSSQSGHNTVSWYQQALGQGPQFIFQYYREEENGRGNFPPRFSGLQFPNYSSELNVNALELDDSALYLCASSQGVAAAQETQYFGPGTRLLVL.

This clonotype came up many times. The chain couples TRBV11-2 to TRBJ2-5; 16 bases agree with TRBD2. Trimming removed 5 bases from V and 2 bases from J; junction bases left unmatched: 8. CDR1 and CDR2 (germline): SGHAT, FQNNGV. The CDR3 runs 18 residues. The CDR3, as DNA: TGTGCCAGCAGCCAAGGGACTAGCGGGAGGGCCTCACAAGAGACCCAGTACTTC. It specifies CASSQGTSGRASQETQYF.

This clonotype appeared a single time. CDR3 sequence: CASSYSGPRSSGANVLTF. The CDR3, as DNA: TGTGCCAGCAGTTACTCCGGACCCCGGAGCTCTGGGGCCAACGTCCTGACTTTC. The genes are TRBV6-5 and TRBJ2-6; no clear D. This CDR3 is 18 amino acids long. Germline assignment: CDR1 MNHEY and CDR2 SVGAGI. V was clipped by 0 bases and J by 0 bases, with 12 bases between them.